These 31 T cell receptor beta chains were all obtained from the same sample, sequenced in a study of human T cells and chemical hapten exposure. TCRdb reprocessed the RACE reads with MiXCR, giving one entry per CDR3 protein. The sample consists of about 270,000 distinct CDR3 sequences, approximately 8% of them appearing once. Time point specified: pre-sensitization, week 0. As for treatment: therapeutic diphenylcyclopropenone sensitization with weekly scalp DPC. The sample here was whole blood, taken in connection with sensitization to the hapten diphenylcyclopropenone (DPC). These receptors were obtained from a man in his late teens or twenties with alopecia areata. Some clones in this sample may be carry-over from other donors' samples.

The rearrangement links TRBV6-2 or TRBV6-3 to TRBJ2-3; D not certain. Germline values: CDR1 MNHEY, CDR2 SVGEGT. CDR3 length equals 12 residues. The ends were cut back, 4 bases at V and 6 bases at J, with 8 bases in the middle. CDR3 DNA: TGTGCCAGCAGTTCCCTCGACGATACGCAGTATTTT. This codes for CASSSLDDTQYF.

The table lists this clonotype with a few counts. The chain joins TRBV4-3 to TRBJ1-5, with unresolved D. Germline loops: CDR1 LGHNA, CDR2 YSLEER. This CDR3 has 15 residues. V gave up 0 bases and J gave up 6 bases, with 12 bases separating them. This CDR3 reads CASSQERNHAQPQHF. Written as DNA, the CDR3 is TGCGCCAGCAGCCAAGAAAGAAACCATGCTCAGCCCCAGCATTTT.

This chain connects TRBV9 to TRBJ2-7; D uncertain. The germline CDR1 and CDR2 sequences are SGDLS and YYNGEE. The V end was cut by 3 bases, the J end by 0 bases, with 10 bases between. The CDR3 has 14 residues. The CDR3 nucleotides are TGTGCCAGCAGCGCCGGTGTGAGCTCCTACGAGCAGTACTTC. It codes for CASSAGVSSYEQYF.

This clonotype occurred many times. The chain is built from TRBV9 and TRBJ1-1; the D gene is possibly TRBD1 (5 bases). This CDR3 is 13 amino acids long. Germline lookup yields CDR1 SGDLS and CDR2 YYNGEE. V was trimmed by 2 bases and J by 4 bases, leaving 9 bases between them. The DNA of the CDR3 is TGTGCCAGCAGCGTTGGGACTAGCACTGAAGCTTTCTTT. Translated, it gives CASSVGTSTEAFF.

This clonotype was observed a few times. The rearrangement joins TRBV12-3 or TRBV12-4 to TRBJ1-1; 8 nucleotides match TRBD1. Unmatched junction bases numbered 6, after V lost 6 bases and J lost 6 bases. This CDR3 is built from 13 residues. The CDR3, as DNA: TGTGCCAGCAGCACAGGACAGGGTGCTGAAGCTTTCTTT. This translates into CASSTGQGAEAFF.

This clonotype turned up a few times. This chain uses TRBV5-1 with TRBJ1-5; TRBD1 matches at 8 bases. V lost 3 bases and J lost 3; bases outside the gene matches: 5. Germline V gives CDR1 SGHRS, CDR2 YFSETQ. The CDR3 spans 15 residues. CDR3 protein: CASSSPQGDNQPQHF. DNA for the CDR3: TGCGCCAGCAGCTCACCACAGGGGGACAATCAGCCCCAGCATTTT.

The J gene is TRBJ2-1, the V gene TRBV10-1; 13 nucleotides agree with TRBD2. This CDR3 is built from 15 residues. Germline-derived CDR1 and CDR2 are WNHNN and SYGVQD (reference sequence). J lost 7 bases, V lost 4 bases, and 4 bases had no gene match. The CDR3 DNA reads as TGCGCCAGCAGTGGGGGACTAGCGGGGCTAAATGAGCAGTTCTTC. It yields the protein CASSGGLAGLNEQFF.

In its sample, this clonotype was seen a few times. The chain uses TRBV7-2 and TRBJ2-5; D ambiguous. CDR1 and CDR2 from the germline V gene are SGHTA and FQGNSA. CDR3 length equals 15 residues. The V end was cut by 1 base, the J end by 6 bases, with 15 bases between. The CDR3 DNA reads TGTGCCAGCAGCTTAGAACCCCAGCGCAGACAGACCCAGTACTTC. Amino acids: CASSLEPQRRQTQYF.

This clonotype appeared a few times. This chain uses TRBV14 with TRBJ1-6; D gene uncertain. V lost 6 bases and J lost 7, with 13 bases in between. CDR1 SGHDN and CDR2 FVKESK come from the germline V gene. The CDR3 sequence is 14 residues long. The CDR3 DNA reads TGTGCCAGCAGACCTGGAGCAGGAAATTCACCCCTCCACTTT. Translating gives CASRPGAGNSPLHF.

V and J are TRBV11-2 and TRBJ1-1; D might be TRBD1 (5 bases). Germline lookup yields CDR1 SGHAT and CDR2 FQNNGV. The CDR3 runs 15 residues. V was trimmed by 2 bases and J by 7 bases, leaving 17 bases between them. CDR3 bases: TGTGCCAGCAGCTTATCGGGACGTGGAGAGGGTGAAGCTTTCTTT. It codes for CASSLSGRGEGEAFF.

At least ten counts were recorded for this clonotype. The V call is TRBV14, the J call TRBJ2-3; D may be TRBD1 (5 bases). The CDR3 spans 15 residues. V dropped 0 bases and J dropped 4 bases, with 11 bases sitting between them. Germline V gives CDR1 SGHDN, CDR2 FVKESK. CDR3 sequence: CASSQDWQGSDTQYF. For the CDR3, the DNA is TGTGCCAGCAGCCAAGATTGGCAGGGCTCAGATACGCAGTATTTT.

The genes are TRBV11-2 and TRBJ1-2, with D possibly TRBD1 on 6 matching bases. V was pared by 5 bases and J by 2 bases, with 15 bases between. The CDR3 covers 15 residues. Germline assignment: CDR1 SGHAT and CDR2 FQNNGV. This CDR3 is CASSRKPQGNYGYTF. As DNA, the CDR3 is TGTGCCAGCAGCCGAAAGCCACAGGGAAACTATGGCTACACCTTC.

This clonotype was detected a few times. This rearrangement joins TRBV7-2 to TRBJ1-5; D unclear. The CDR3 contains 15 residues. Germline CDR1 and CDR2: SGHTA and FQGNSA. Trimming pared 3 bases from V and 6 bases from J, leaving 15 bases between. CDR3: CASSLLDAGGQPQHF. As DNA, the CDR3 is TGTGCCAGCAGCTTGTTGGATGCGGGAGGTCAGCCCCAGCATTTT. The variable domain in full, completed from reference TRBV7-2 and TRBJ1-5, reads GAGVSQSPSNKVTEKGKDVELRCDPISGHTALYWYRQSLGQGLEFLIYFQGNSAPDKSGLPSDRFSAERTGGSVSTLTIQRTQQEDSAVYLCASSLLDAGGQPQHFGDGTRLSIL.

This clonotype was observed a few times. The chain carries TRBV29-1 and TRBJ2-2; D unclear. The CDR3 is 14 amino acids. Per germline, CDR1 SQVTM and CDR2 ANQGSEA. V lost 1 base and J 4 bases, leaving 10 bases between the germline ends. The CDR3, as DNA: TGCAGCGTTGAAGGCCGTGTGAGCACCGGGGAGCTGTTTTTT. Translation: CSVEGRVSTGELFF.

In its sample, this clonotype was seen a few times. This sequence joins TRBV12-3 or TRBV12-4 and TRBJ2-5; perhaps TRBD2 as D (5 bases). V lost 2 bases to trimming and J lost 5 bases, with 15 bases between them. This CDR3 contains 15 residues. The CDR3 sequence is CASSLLLDSGETQYF. Written as DNA, the CDR3 is TGTGCCAGCAGTTTACTACTAGATTCCGGCGAGACCCAGTACTTC.

This sequence joins TRBV24-1 and TRBJ2-3; D unclear. Per germline, CDR1 KGHDR and CDR2 SFDVKD. V was trimmed by 3 bases and J by 6 bases, leaving 6 bases between them. The CDR3 extends over 12 amino acids. Here the CDR3 DNA reads TGTGCCACCAGTGATGATGAGGATACGCAGTATTTT. Protein sequence: CATSDDEDTQYF.

The rearrangement joins TRBV12-3 or TRBV12-4 to TRBJ1-3, with TRBD1 identical over 7 bases. The CDR3 runs 15 residues. With 4 bases clipped from V and 4 bases from J, the junction kept 7 bases outside the gene matches. The CDR3 spells CASSYGQVQGNTIYF. The CDR3 DNA follows: TGTGCCAGCAGTTATGGACAGGTTCAAGGAAACACCATATATTTT.

There are many counts of this clonotype. The chain employs TRBV12-3 or TRBV12-4 and TRBJ1-3; no definite D call. With 5 bases removed from V and 0 bases from J, the gap between germline ends came to 11 bases. The CDR3 totals 15 residues. In DNA, the CDR3 is TGTGCCAGCAGTGGCCAAGGGTCCTCTGGAAACACCATATATTTT. It translates to CASSGQGSSGNTIYF.

The CDR3 nucleotides are TGTGCCATCAGTGAGTCTCTTCAGGGGGTCACTGAAGCTTTCTTT. This encodes CAISESLQGVTEAFF. V is TRBV10-3 and J is TRBJ1-1, with 7 bases aligning to TRBD1. Trimming cost V 0 bases and J 4 bases; bases outside gene matches: 5. CDR3 length: 15 residues. Germline loops: CDR1 ENHRY, CDR2 SYGVKD.

The rearrangement joins TRBV6-6 to TRBJ2-1; 8 positions match TRBD2. Germline V lookup: CDR1 MNHNY, CDR2 SVGAGI (reference sequence). V trimming: 9 bases; J trimming: 10 bases; junction bases outside the gene matches: 2. The CDR3 loop spans 10 amino acids. CDR3 nucleotide sequence: TGTGCCAGTCGGGGGGGGGAGCAGTTCTTC. Residues: CASRGGEQFF.

This rearrangement joins TRBV6-6 to TRBJ1-1, with D unclear. The V end was cut by 2 bases, the J end by 0 bases, with 13 bases between. The CDR3 spans 16 residues. Germline CDR1 MNHNY, CDR2 SVGAGI (reference sequence). The DNA of the CDR3 is TGTGCCAGCAGTTACCCGAGTTTTGCGGTGAACACTGAAGCTTTCTTT. Protein: CASSYPSFAVNTEAFF.

V is TRBV7-9 and J is TRBJ1-4; D remains unclear. This CDR3 comprises 15 residues. With 0 bases removed from V and 0 bases from J, the gap between germline ends came to 5 bases. Germline CDR1 reads SEHNR; CDR2 reads FQNEAQ (reference sequence). The DNA of the CDR3 is TGTGCCAGCAGCTTAGCGCTTTCAACTAATGAAAAACTGTTTTTT. The encoded protein is CASSLALSTNEKLFF. The full variable domain, with the rest looked up from reference TRBV7-9 and TRBJ1-4, is DTGVSQNPRHKITKRGQNVTFRCDPISEHNRLYWYRQTLGQGPEFLTYFQNEAQLEKSRLLSDRFSAERPKGSFSTLEIQRTEQGDSAMYLCASSLALSTNEKLFFGSGTQLSVL.

The chain couples TRBV6-1 to TRBJ2-3; D not resolved. Germline CDR1 is MNHNS and CDR2 is SASEGT. Trimming removed 11 bases from V and 0 bases from J, with 15 bases in between. The CDR3 sequence is 14 residues long. DNA of the CDR3: TGTGCCGGGTCGACTGCCTCTAGCACAGATACGCAGTATTTT. It specifies CAGSTASSTDTQYF.

This clonotype was detected only a few times. The chain is built from TRBV7-3 and TRBJ2-4; D ambiguous. Per germline, CDR1 SGHTA and CDR2 FQGTGA. The CDR3 extends over 15 amino acids. Between the trimmed V and J ends, which lost 6 bases and 0 bases, there was a span of 12 bases. CDR3: CASSLFAGAKNIQYF. The CDR3 DNA reads TGTGCCAGCAGTCTCTTTGCAGGAGCCAAAAACATTCAGTACTTC.

The DNA for the CDR3 is TGTGCCAGCAGTACAGGGGAGACCTATAATTCACCCCTCCACTTT. This sequence encodes CASSTGETYNSPLHF. The chain carries TRBV12-3 or TRBV12-4 and TRBJ1-6; 7 bases line up with TRBD1. With V trimmed by 5 bases and J by 2 bases, 3 bases remained unmatched. There are 15 residues in the CDR3.

This clonotype was counted many times. The chain uses TRBV28 and TRBJ2-5, with 7 bases lining up with TRBD1. The CDR3 runs to 17 residues. V lost 3 bases, J lost 4 bases, and 14 bases stayed unmatched. Germline V CDR1 and CDR2: MDHEN, SYDVKM. The CDR3 region has the DNA TGTGCCAGCAGTTTCTCCCTGACAGGGCCACTAAGAGAGACCCAGTACTTC. It codes for CASSFSLTGPLRETQYF.

The chain has TRBV10-3 and TRBJ1-1; 8 bases match TRBD1. V dropped 3 bases and J dropped 5; count of bases not matched to a gene: 11. Germline-derived CDR1 and CDR2 are ENHRY and SYGVKD. The CDR3 contains 16 residues. The CDR3 sequence: CAISDLGQGGRTEAFF. The DNA of the CDR3 is TGTGCCATCAGTGATCTTGGACAGGGAGGTCGGACTGAAGCTTTCTTT.

At least ten counts were recorded for this clonotype. The chain links TRBV10-1 to TRBJ2-5; D gene unclear. The CDR3 extends over 14 amino acids. Germline lookup yields CDR1 WNHNN and CDR2 SYGVQD (reference sequence). Trimming removed 6 bases at V and 4 bases at J, with 15 bases between. In DNA form, the CDR3 reads TGCGCCAGCAGCGCCGTGGACCGCCCAGAGACCCAGTACTTC. Residues: CASSAVDRPETQYF.

This clonotype was detected only a few times. V is TRBV5-6 and J is TRBJ2-2; 9 bases match TRBD2. The trim removed 0 bases at V and 1 base at J, leaving 10 bases unmatched. The CDR3 spans 19 residues. Germline CDR1 and CDR2: SGHDT and YYEEEE. The CDR3 loop is CASSLVVQRGVLNTGELFF. The DNA for the CDR3 is TGTGCCAGCAGCTTGGTGGTCCAGCGGGGGGTCCTGAACACCGGGGAGCTGTTTTTT.

V gene TRBV11-2 combines with J gene TRBJ2-5; perhaps D is TRBD1 or TRBD2 (5 bases each). The CDR3 runs to 14 residues. With 1 base removed from V and 5 bases from J, the gap between germline ends came to 11 bases. In germline, CDR1 is SGHAT, CDR2 FQNNGV. As DNA, the CDR3 is TGTGCCAGCAGCTTAGGTTCGGGGACGGAGACCCAGTACTTC. It codes for CASSLGSGTETQYF.

This clonotype was recorded at least ten times. The chain joins TRBV7-2 to TRBJ2-5, with D unresolved. CDR1 is SGHTA and CDR2 is FQGNSA in the germline V gene. V gave up 3 bases and J gave up 2 bases, with 10 bases separating them. The CDR3 covers 14 residues. In nucleotides, the CDR3 is TGTGCCAGCAGCTTGGGTACAGTGCAAGAGACCCAGTACTTC. This sequence encodes CASSLGTVQETQYF.